This T cell receptor beta chain emerged from a study of cytomegalovirus exposure and HLA in healthy donors. The sample holds one count of this clone. The germline gives CDR1 SGHRS, CDR2 YFSETQ. The CDR3 length is 14 residues. The PCR used 60 Vbeta and 13 Jbeta primers. Generated by immunoSEQ multiplex PCR, the TCRdb table keeps only in-frame clones and is missing some. The table includes some 200,000 clones, around four fifths detected once. V and J are TRBV5-1 and TRBJ2-5; TRBD1 agrees at 7 bases. The closer fit of TRBJ2-7 to the DNA end suggests the J call may be wrong. The sequenced material came from PBMCs. The TCR sequence derives from a female donor in good health and CMV-seronegative. CDR3 sequence: CASSYGTDRGEQYF. DNA for the CDR3: TGCGCCAGCAGCTATGGGACAGATAGGGGCGAGCAGTACTTC.